In this sample, the clone carrying this TCR beta chain turned up once. The J segment lost 3 bases and the V segment lost 2 bases, leaving 5 bases of the junction unmatched. Germline-derived CDR1 and CDR2 are MNHEY and SMNVEV (reference sequence). This CDR3 spans 15 amino acids. The sample belongs to a study of CD8 T cells in Susac syndrome. Random hexamers served to reverse transcribe roughly 0.45 to 1 ug RNA. Via MiXCR, TCRdb re-called the immunoSEQ multiplex PCR reads, giving one row per CDR3 protein. The profile shows approximately 280,000 distinct CDR3 sequences, 70% to 90% of them singletons. Sequences were obtained from CD8+ T cells from PBMCs. This TCR was sampled from a human donor with multiple sclerosis. The rearrangement joins TRBV27 to TRBJ1-2, with 8 bases matching TRBD1. The DNA for the CDR3 is TGTGCCAGCAGTTTACAGGGGGCAAGCTACTATGGCTACACCTTC. This sequence encodes CASSLQGASYYGYTF.